This T cell receptor (beta chain) originates from a study of beta chain features in type 1 diabetes. Across the study: Sorted cells examined across all samples numbered 95 million to 120 million. Points from the study as a whole: Any HLA-type effect on TCRB rearrangement remained unresolved here.

A note on this clone: What it binds is unknown.

Germline CDR1 reads SGHRS; CDR2 reads YFSETQ. V lost 4 bases and J lost 5; bases outside the gene matches: 8. This CDR3 has 17 amino acids. Populations obtained by sorting all exceeded 98% purity. Sequencing targeted expressed TCRB transcripts, as all isolated RNA had been reverse transcribed. This table comes from immunoSEQ multiplex PCR, and its TCRdb copy is limited to in-frame clones, with some not included. Of some 400,000 clones in the sample, around 15% are singletons; the top ten hold around 0.02%. This receptor was identified in a woman aged 18-29 years in good health. The chain links TRBV5-1 to TRBJ2-5, with TRBD2 identical over 16 bases. The material sequenced was naive CD4+ T cells from blood. The CDR3 loop reads CASSRGTSGRARETQYF. Here the CDR3 DNA reads TGCGCCAGCAGCCGTGGGACTAGCGGGAGGGCCAGGGAGACCCAGTACTTC.